This is a list of T cell receptor beta chains from one sample in a study of PD-1 blockade in mismatch repair-deficient tumors. Produced via immunoSEQ multiplex PCR; TCRdb's table is partial and in-frame only. The sample has tens of thousands of clones, approximately 81% seen once; the top ten hold roughly 5.5%. The sample consisted of peripheral blood, taken 44 weeks after starting pembrolizumab. Source of these receptors: an adult with mismatch repair-deficient cancer. CDR3s include the opening cysteine and the closing phenylalanine or tryptophan. Each record gives: clone size, J gene, D gene, V gene, CDR3 protein, CDR3 DNA. D genes are given only for firm matches. Size tells how often a clone was seen (once, few, many) or the class of an expanded clone, and some rows leave it out.

size: .
J: TRBJ2-4
D: .
V: TRBV16
CDR3: CASSQSYSGIAKNIQYF
DNA: TGTGCCAGCAGCCAATCGTATTCGGGGATAGCCAAAAACATTCAGTACTTC

size: .
J: TRBJ1-2
D: .
V: TRBV27
CDR3: CASSPRDPNYGYTF
DNA: TGTGCCAGCAGTCCCAGGGATCCTAACTATGGCTACACCTTC

size: .
J: TRBJ1-1
D: .
V: TRBV19
CDR3: CASSIWGAAEAFF
DNA: TGTGCCAGTAGTATTTGGGGCGCGGCTGAAGCTTTCTTT

size: .
J: TRBJ2-1
D: .
V: TRBV2
CDR3: CASRASGGYSYNEQFF
DNA: TGTGCCAGCAGGGCCTCGGGCGGATACTCCTACAATGAGCAGTTCTTC

size: .
J: TRBJ1-2
D: TRBD1
V: TRBV11-2
CDR3: CASSTTGVGYTF
DNA: TGTGCCAGCAGTACGACAGGGGTTGGCTACACCTTC

size: .
J: TRBJ2-2
D: .
V: TRBV29-1
CDR3: CSVDSTNTGELFF
DNA: TGCAGCGTAGATAGCACGAACACCGGGGAGCTGTTTTTT

size: .
J: TRBJ2-2
D: TRBD2
V: TRBV9
CDR3: CASSRSGKGTGELFF
DNA: TGTGCCAGCAGCAGAAGCGGGAAGGGCACCGGGGAGCTGTTTTTT

size: .
J: TRBJ2-1
D: .
V: TRBV29-1
CDR3: CSAGDYNEQFF
DNA: TGCAGCGCCGGGGACTACAATGAGCAGTTCTTC

size: .
J: TRBJ2-3
D: .
V: TRBV27
CDR3: CASSLLSATDPTDTQYF
DNA: TGTGCCAGCAGTTTATTGTCGGCGACAGACCCCACAGATACGCAGTATTTT

size: .
J: TRBJ1-5
D: TRBD1
V: TRBV2
CDR3: CASSQSTGVGQPQHF
DNA: TGTGCCAGCAGCCAGTCGACAGGGGTGGGTCAGCCCCAGCATTTT

size: .
J: TRBJ2-1
D: .
V: TRBV6-6
CDR3: CASSDQGPIYNEQFF
DNA: TGTGCCAGCAGTGATCAGGGGCCTATCTACAATGAGCAGTTCTTC

size: .
J: TRBJ2-7
D: TRBD2
V: TRBV6-1
CDR3: CASSQQRGYEQYF
DNA: TGTGCCAGCAGCCAACAGCGGGGGTACGAGCAGTACTTC

size: once
J: TRBJ1-1
D: TRBD1
V: TRBV19
CDR3: CASSIIGGNTEAFF
DNA: TGTGCCAGTAGTATAATAGGGGGCAACACTGAAGCTTTCTTT

size: .
J: TRBJ2-3
D: .
V: TRBV18
CDR3: CASSPPAGQLTDTQYF
DNA: TGTGCCAGCTCACCACCGGCGGGACAGCTCACAGATACGCAGTATTTT

size: .
J: TRBJ2-3
D: .
V: TRBV27
CDR3: CASSFADTQYF
DNA: TGTGCCAGCAGTTTCGCAGATACGCAGTATTTT

size: .
J: TRBJ1-2
D: TRBD1
V: TRBV6-5
CDR3: CASSWDRVDYGYTF
DNA: TGTGCCAGCAGTTGGGACAGGGTCGACTATGGCTACACCTTC

size: .
J: TRBJ2-7
D: .
V: TRBV2
CDR3: CASLKGPGAPYEQYF
DNA: TGTGCCAGCCTAAAAGGACCGGGGGCCCCCTACGAGCAGTACTTC

size: .
J: TRBJ1-1
D: TRBD1
V: TRBV29-1
CDR3: CSVEGGQGWTEAFF
DNA: TGCAGCGTTGAAGGCGGACAGGGATGGACTGAAGCTTTCTTT

size: once
J: TRBJ2-1
D: .
V: TRBV6-1
CDR3: CASSGTGGGNEQFF
DNA: TGTGCCAGCAGTGGAACAGGGGGAGGGAATGAGCAGTTCTTC

size: .
J: TRBJ2-2
D: TRBD2
V: TRBV6-6
CDR3: CASRAGANTGELFF
DNA: TGTGCCAGCAGGGCGGGAGCGAACACCGGGGAGCTGTTTTTT

size: .
J: TRBJ2-2
D: .
V: TRBV7-8
CDR3: CASSLDRLNTGELFF
DNA: TGTGCCAGCAGCTTAGACCGCTTGAACACCGGGGAGCTGTTTTTT

size: .
J: TRBJ2-1
D: .
V: TRBV10-1
CDR3: CASRSSVAGRGGQTDNEQFF
DNA: TGCGCCAGCAGGTCCTCCGTGGCTGGGAGGGGGGGGCAGACGGACAATGAGCAGTTCTTC

size: .
J: TRBJ2-1
D: .
V: TRBV20-1
CDR3: CSAPRQAEQFF
DNA: TGCAGTGCGCCCCGGCAGGCTGAGCAGTTCTTC

size: few
J: TRBJ2-1
D: .
V: TRBV7-2
CDR3: CASSQSERGKQFF
DNA: TGTGCCAGCAGCCAATCGGAGAGGGGCAAGCAGTTCTTC

size: .
J: TRBJ2-2
D: TRBD1
V: TRBV10-2
CDR3: CASSGTANTGELFF
DNA: TGCGCCAGCAGCGGGACAGCGAACACCGGGGAGCTGTTTTTT

size: .
J: TRBJ1-1
D: TRBD1
V: TRBV6-5
CDR3: CASRRTGNTEAFF
DNA: TGTGCCAGCAGACGGACAGGGAACACTGAAGCTTTCTTT

size: .
J: TRBJ2-2
D: TRBD1
V: TRBV9
CDR3: CASSVGDRVNTGELFF
DNA: TGTGCCAGCAGCGTAGGGGACAGGGTAAACACCGGGGAGCTGTTTTTT

size: .
J: TRBJ2-1
D: TRBD2
V: TRBV15
CDR3: CATSRDSGRGRVNEQFF
DNA: TGTGCCACCAGCAGAGATAGCGGGAGGGGCAGAGTCAATGAGCAGTTCTTC

size: .
J: TRBJ2-2
D: TRBD2
V: TRBV5-1
CDR3: CASSRGTSGASTGELFF
DNA: TGCGCCAGCAGCAGAGGGACTAGCGGGGCCTCGACCGGGGAGCTGTTTTTT

size: .
J: TRBJ1-1
D: .
V: TRBV5-6
CDR3: CASSFGQPMNTEAFF
DNA: TGTGCCAGCAGCTTCGGACAGCCCATGAACACTGAAGCTTTCTTT

size: .
J: TRBJ2-3
D: TRBD1
V: TRBV5-6
CDR3: CASSFRTGASTDTQYF
DNA: TGTGCCAGCAGCTTTCGGACAGGGGCCTCCACAGATACGCAGTATTTT

size: once
J: TRBJ2-1
D: TRBD2
V: TRBV4-1
CDR3: CASSHQPGTRNGWGSYNEQFF
DNA: TGCGCCAGCAGCCATCAACCCGGGACTAGAAACGGTTGGGGCTCCTACAATGAGCAGTTCTTC

size: few
J: TRBJ2-1
D: .
V: TRBV30
CDR3: CAWNGGPYNEQFF
DNA: TGTGCCTGGAACGGGGGCCCCTACAATGAGCAGTTCTTC

size: .
J: TRBJ1-2
D: .
V: TRBV7-2
CDR3: CASSKSGHGYTF
DNA: TGTGCCAGCAGCAAATCGGGCCATGGCTACACCTTC

size: .
J: TRBJ2-1
D: TRBD2
V: TRBV5-1
CDR3: CASSLLAGEGEQFF
DNA: TGCGCCAGCAGCTTGCTAGCGGGAGAGGGTGAGCAGTTCTTC

size: .
J: TRBJ2-3
D: .
V: TRBV5-4
CDR3: CASSSVGRRGGEQYF
DNA: TGTGCCAGCAGCTCGGTGGGCAGGAGAGGGGGTGAGCAGTATTTT

size: .
J: TRBJ1-3
D: TRBD1
V: TRBV30
CDR3: CAWTGTGGFGNTIYF
DNA: TGTGCCTGGACAGGGACAGGGGGCTTTGGAAACACCATATATTTT

size: few
J: TRBJ1-2
D: TRBD1
V: TRBV2
CDR3: CASSDGQGAGGYTF
DNA: TGTGCCAGCAGTGATGGACAGGGCGCCGGTGGCTACACCTTC

size: few
J: TRBJ2-4
D: TRBD2
V: TRBV5-4
CDR3: CASSSGLAGGPGAKNIQYF
DNA: TGTGCCAGCAGCTCAGGACTAGCGGGAGGGCCGGGGGCCAAAAACATTCAGTACTTC

size: .
J: TRBJ2-2
D: .
V: TRBV23-1
CDR3: CASSHQGVDRELFF
DNA: TGCGCCAGCAGTCATCAAGGAGTTGATAGGGAGCTGTTTTTT

size: .
J: TRBJ2-5
D: TRBD2
V: TRBV5-5
CDR3: CASSLAGLARRQETQYF
DNA: TGTGCCAGCAGCTTGGCTGGACTAGCGCGACGCCAAGAGACCCAGTACTTC

size: .
J: TRBJ2-7
D: .
V: TRBV7-2
CDR3: CASSFSASSYEQYF
DNA: TGTGCCAGCAGCTTCTCGGCGAGCTCCTACGAGCAGTACTTC

size: .
J: TRBJ2-3
D: .
V: TRBV7-3
CDR3: CASSFTDTDTQYF
DNA: TGTGCCAGCAGCTTTACAGACACAGATACGCAGTATTTT

size: .
J: TRBJ1-2
D: .
V: TRBV19
CDR3: CASSIPIRANYGYTF
DNA: TGTGCCAGTAGTATCCCCATCAGAGCCAACTATGGCTACACCTTC

size: .
J: TRBJ1-5
D: TRBD1
V: TRBV30
CDR3: CAWSAVDRGDQPQHF
DNA: TGTGCCTGGAGTGCCGTGGACAGGGGAGATCAGCCCCAGCATTTT

size: once
J: TRBJ1-5
D: .
V: TRBV14
CDR3: CASSQAVGQPQHF
DNA: TGTGCCAGCAGCCAGGCGGTGGGGCAGCCCCAGCATTTT

size: .
J: TRBJ1-1
D: TRBD1
V: TRBV5-4
CDR3: CASSLGGQGGETEAFF
DNA: TGTGCCAGCAGCTTGGGAGGACAGGGGGGGGAGACTGAAGCTTTCTTT

size: .
J: TRBJ2-1
D: TRBD2
V: TRBV19
CDR3: CASSIILLAGGGSYNEQFF
DNA: TGTGCCAGTAGTATAATTCTTCTGGCCGGGGGGGGATCCTACAATGAGCAGTTCTTC

size: .
J: TRBJ1-2
D: TRBD1
V: TRBV18
CDR3: CASSPYVGQGTYGYTF
DNA: TGTGCCAGCTCACCCTATGTGGGACAGGGCACTTATGGCTACACCTTC

size: .
J: TRBJ1-4
D: TRBD1
V: TRBV19
CDR3: CASSMTGGWKEKLFF
DNA: TGTGCCAGTAGTATGACAGGGGGGTGGAAAGAAAAACTGTTTTTT

size: .
J: TRBJ2-2
D: .
V: TRBV9
CDR3: CASSADTNTGELFF
DNA: TGTGCCAGCAGCGCGGACACAAACACCGGGGAGCTGTTTTTT